The 25 T cell receptor beta chains listed next were all sequenced from one sample in a study of CD8 T cells in ankylosing spondylitis. TCRdb passed the 5' RACE reads through MiXCR, listing each CDR3 protein once. Here the sample spans around 140,000 distinct CDR3 sequences, more than 9.5% being singletons. The sample was blood, either unsorted or a sorted T cell fraction (not recorded which). These TCRs come from a female donor with ankylosing spondylitis or in good health (not recorded which).

The chain is built from TRBV30 and TRBJ2-1, with D maybe TRBD2 (6 bases). V gave up 2 bases and J gave up 4 bases, with 12 bases separating them. CDR1 and CDR2 (germline): GTSNPN, SVGIG (reference sequence). This CDR3 comprises 14 residues. This CDR3 is CAWSQGLGYNEQFF. The CDR3 DNA follows: TGTGCCTGGAGTCAGGGACTGGGGTACAATGAGCAGTTCTTC.

This clonotype has only a few counts. The V gene is TRBV5-5, the J gene TRBJ1-5, with no clear D. V was clipped by 1 base and J by 1 base, with 9 bases between them. Per germline, CDR1 SGHKS and CDR2 YYEKEE (reference sequence). CDR3 length: 15 amino acids. CDR3 amino acids: CASSLWVDSNQPQHF. The CDR3, as DNA: TGTGCCAGCAGCTTGTGGGTGGACAGCAATCAGCCCCAGCATTTT.

This clonotype occurred many times. The CDR3 DNA is TGTGCCACCAGTCCTGCGGGAGTAACAGATACGCAGTATTTT. Its protein is CATSPAGVTDTQYF. This chain connects TRBV24-1 to TRBJ2-3, with 7 bases lining up with TRBD2. Germline CDR1 KGHDR, CDR2 SFDVKD. This CDR3 is 14 amino acids long. V was clipped by 6 bases and J by 3 bases; unmatched bases: 5.

This clonotype was seen at least ten times. J is TRBJ2-3 and V is TRBV29-1; D is uncertain. V was pared by 2 bases and J by 2 bases, with 5 bases between. Germline lookup yields CDR1 SQVTM and CDR2 ANQGSEA. This CDR3 region has 12 residues. The CDR3 DNA sequence: TGCAGCGTTGAACAGGTCACAGATACGCAGTATTTT. This gives the protein CSVEQVTDTQYF.

This clonotype showed up many times. The gene calls are TRBV12-3 or TRBV12-4 and TRBJ2-3, with D possibly being TRBD2 (6 bases). Trimming took off 10 bases at V and 1 base at J, with 18 bases between the two ends. This CDR3 region has 15 residues. The CDR3 region is CATHPLERGTDTQYF. The CDR3 bases are TGTGCCACCCACCCCCTAGAGCGGGGCACAGATACGCAGTATTTT.

Ten or more counts support this clonotype. The chain uses TRBV7-9 and TRBJ2-5; no definite D call. The ends were cut back, 3 bases at V and 2 bases at J, with 7 bases in the middle. The CDR3 contains 13 residues. In germline, CDR1 is SEHNR, CDR2 FQNEAQ (reference sequence). CDR3 DNA sequence: TGTGCCAGCAGCTTTGAGCCACAAGAGACCCAGTACTTC. Its protein product is CASSFEPQETQYF.

On this clonotype: One base away lies a much larger clone, so this may be a sequencing read error. The chain links TRBV3-1 to TRBJ2-7; weak D call: TRBD1 (5 bases). The CDR3 loop spans 13 amino acids. Deletions cut 0 bases from V and 7 bases from J, with 10 bases between. Germline CDR1 LGHDT, CDR2 YNNKEL (reference sequence). The DNA of the CDR3 is TGTGCCAGCAGCCAAGAGGCAGGGCAAGAGCAGTACTTC. Its protein product is CASSQEAGQEQYF.

The sample holds many counts of this clonotype. The genes are TRBV5-1 and TRBJ1-1; D gene uncertain. V lost 1 base, J lost 3 bases, and 7 bases lay in between. In germline, CDR1 is SGHRS, CDR2 YFSETQ. The CDR3 consists of 13 residues. CDR3 in amino acids: CASSLQGYTEAFF. Here the CDR3 DNA reads TGCGCCAGCAGCTTGCAAGGGTACACTGAAGCTTTCTTT.

This clonotype was counted at least ten times. The chain joins TRBV9 to TRBJ2-5; weak D call: TRBD1 (6 bases). CDR3 length: 14 amino acids. Germline V gene lookup returns CDR1 SGDLS and CDR2 YYNGEE. Trimming removed 4 bases from V and 3 bases from J, with 13 bases in between. The CDR3 is CASSKRTAEETQYF. In nucleotides, the CDR3 is TGTGCCAGCAGCAAGAGGACAGCAGAAGAGACCCAGTACTTC.

This clonotype came up many times. The chain combines TRBV7-8 with TRBJ1-2; D possibly corresponds to TRBD1 (6 bases). The CDR3 loop spans 14 amino acids. Germline V gene data show CDR1 as SGHVS and CDR2 as FQNEAQ. The V gene lost 0 bases and the J gene lost 2 bases, with 7 bases spanning the gap. CDR3 amino acids: CASSLAGQNYGYTF. In nucleotides, the CDR3 is TGTGCCAGCAGCTTAGCCGGACAGAACTATGGCTACACCTTC.

This clonotype was picked up a small number of times. This sequence joins TRBV5-1 and TRBJ1-3; D is unclear. Trimming cost V 0 bases and J 4 bases, with 11 bases left between them. The germline gives CDR1 SGHRS, CDR2 YFSETQ. The CDR3 runs 15 residues. The CDR3, as DNA: TGCGCCAGCAGCTTGGACCCAGGTGGAGGAAACACCATATATTTT. Its protein product is CASSLDPGGGNTIYF. Combining the CDR3 with reference TRBV5-1 and TRBJ1-3 gives the whole variable domain KAGVTQTPRYLIKTRGQQVTLSCSPISGHRSVSWYQQTPGQGLQFLFEYFSETQRNKGNFPGRFSGRQFSNSRSEMNVSTLELGDSALYLCASSLDPGGGNTIYFGEGSWLTVV.

This clonotype was detected many times. This chain uses TRBV6-1 with TRBJ1-5; possible D gene TRBD1, 5 bases. The CDR3 has 14 amino acids. The germline V and J ends were trimmed by 5 bases and 0 bases, with 8 bases remaining between them. Germline assignment: CDR1 MNHNS and CDR2 SASEGT. CDR3 DNA sequence: TGTGCCAGCAGTCCCGACAGTAGCAATCAGCCCCAGCATTTT. Protein sequence: CASSPDSSNQPQHF.

The table lists this clonotype with many counts. DNA of the CDR3: TGTGCCAGCAGTTGGAATAGCGGGACGGGAGAGACCCAGTACTTC. Translation: CASSWNSGTGETQYF. This chain uses TRBV12-3 or TRBV12-4 with TRBJ2-5, with 8 bases fitting TRBD2. J was trimmed by 4 bases and V by 4 bases; bases with no gene match: 8. The CDR3 runs 15 residues.

The rearrangement uses TRBV19 and TRBJ2-2, with D possibly called TRBD1 or TRBD2 (6 bases each). This CDR3 has 15 amino acids. V was shortened by 4 bases and J by 2 bases, with 11 bases between the two germline ends. The germline V gene has CDR1 LNHDA and CDR2 SQIVND (reference sequence). CDR3 DNA: TGTGCCAGTAGTACGACAGGACTAAACACCGGGGAGCTGTTTTTT. Translated, it gives CASSTTGLNTGELFF. Variable domain in full (rest from reference TRBV19 and TRBJ2-2): DGGITQSPKYLFRKEGQNVTLSCEQNLNHDAMYWYRQDPGQGLRLIYYSQIVNDFQKGDIAEGYSVSREKKESFPLTVTSAQKNPTAFYLCASSTTGLNTGELFFGEGSRLTVL.

This clonotype was seen repeatedly, ten times or more. The rearrangement uses TRBV28 and TRBJ2-3; no firm D call. Between the trimmed V and J ends, which lost 3 bases and 2 bases, there was a span of 12 bases. CDR3 length: 15 amino acids. Germline CDR1 reads MDHEN; CDR2 reads SYDVKM. CDR3 in DNA: TGTGCCAGCAGTTTCCAGATCGCCCTCACAGATACGCAGTATTTT. It is translated as CASSFQIALTDTQYF.

This clonotype has at least ten counts. The CDR3 loop is CASSARRSTQYF. As DNA, the CDR3 is TGTGCCAGCAGTGCCCGGCGAAGTACGCAGTATTTT. The chain joins TRBV28 to TRBJ2-3; D remains ambiguous. Trimming took off 5 bases at V and 8 bases at J, with 11 bases between the two ends. Germline V CDR1 and CDR2: MDHEN, SYDVKM. There are 12 residues in the CDR3.

The chain is built from TRBV29-1 and TRBJ2-3; a possible D gene is TRBD2 (6 bases). The germline V gene has CDR1 SQVTM and CDR2 ANQGSEA. This CDR3 contains 16 residues. V was shortened by 7 bases and J by 1 base, with 21 bases between the two germline ends. The CDR3 coding sequence is TGCAGCGCACCACGCGGTTGGGAGGACCGCACAGATACGCAGTATTTT. Translation: CSAPRGWEDRTDTQYF.

The chain carries TRBV9 and TRBJ2-1; 9 nucleotides line up with TRBD2. The V segment lost 0 bases and the J segment 4 bases; nucleotides outside the gene matches: 8. The CDR3 contains 17 residues. The germline V gene encodes CDR1 SGDLS and CDR2 YYNGEE. The CDR3 DNA sequence: TGTGCCAGCAGCGTAGCGATTAGCGGGGGAAGATACAATGAGCAGTTCTTC. Its translation is CASSVAISGGRYNEQFF.

This clonotype came up many times. The chain's CDR3 is CASSEARQGAPEAFF. The CDR3 DNA sequence: TGTGCCAGCAGTGAAGCCCGACAGGGAGCCCCTGAAGCTTTCTTT. This chain connects TRBV2 to TRBJ1-1; 7 nucleotides match TRBD1. CDR3 length: 15 residues. Germline V gene lookup returns CDR1 SNHLY and CDR2 FYNNEI. J lost 6 bases, V lost 0 bases, and 7 bases had no gene match.

The table lists this clonotype with a few counts. The genes are TRBV5-1 and TRBJ2-1, with 11 bases identical to TRBD2. Germline CDR1 reads SGHRS; CDR2 reads YFSETQ. The trim removed 0 bases at V and 9 bases at J, leaving 5 bases unmatched. The CDR3 sequence is 15 residues long. The CDR3 coding sequence is TGCGCCAGCAGCTTGGCGACTAGCGGGATGGGTGAGCAGTTCTTC. As protein: CASSLATSGMGEQFF.

This clonotype was seen repeatedly, ten times or more. This chain joins TRBV20-1 and TRBJ1-5, with TRBD1 as a possible D gene (5 bases). V was pared by 4 bases and J by 5 bases, with 18 bases between. The germline V gene has CDR1 DFQATT and CDR2 SNEGSKA (reference sequence). CDR3 length equals 15 residues. CDR3 nucleotides: TGCAGTGCTATTGATAGGCAGGGTCCATATCAGCCCCAGCATTTT. It specifies CSAIDRQGPYQPQHF.

This clonotype was detected ten times or more. The chain couples TRBV12-3 or TRBV12-4 to TRBJ2-3; TRBD2 is a possible D gene (6 bases). CDR3 length equals 14 residues. V gave up 5 bases and J gave up 2 bases, with 11 bases separating them. In nucleotides, the CDR3 is TGTGCCAGCAGTCCCGGGGGTCTCACAGATACGCAGTATTTT. As protein: CASSPGGLTDTQYF.

The table lists this clonotype with many counts. Germline is not matched at one junction end, which may reflect a read error. The chain joins TRBV5-1 to TRBJ1-4; weak D call: TRBD1 (5 bases). CDR1 is SGHRS and CDR2 is YFSETQ in the germline V gene. The CDR3 spans 14 residues. CDR3 loop: CASSLAGGTDFPIF. The CDR3 DNA reads as TGCGCCAGCAGCTTGGCGGGCGGGACGGATTTCCCGATTTTT.

This clonotype was found many times. The chain couples TRBV3-1 to TRBJ2-3; TRBD1 or TRBD2 may be the D gene (5 bases each). This CDR3 spans 14 amino acids. V was shortened by 4 bases and J by 2 bases, with 10 bases between the two germline ends. CDR1 LGHDT and CDR2 YNNKEL come from the germline V gene (reference sequence). This CDR3 reads CASSPGPNTDTQYF. The CDR3, as DNA: TGTGCCAGCAGCCCGGGACCAAACACAGATACGCAGTATTTT.

Points on this clonotype: This may be a read error, as it is one base from a much larger clone. The rearrangement links TRBV20-1 to TRBJ2-1; TRBD1 matches at 7 bases. The CDR3 is 14 amino acids. V lost 6 bases, J lost 3 bases, and 8 bases stayed unmatched. CDR1 and CDR2 (germline): DFQATT, SNEGSKA (reference sequence). CDR3 residues: CSAGQLSFYNEQFF. DNA of the CDR3: TGCAGTGCGGGACAGTTAAGCTTCTACAATGAGCAGTTCTTC.